Listed below are T cell receptor beta chains from one sample, sequenced in a study of blood T cell repertoires in COVID-19. Data came from immunoSEQ multiplex PCR; TCRdb stores just in-frame clones and leaves some out. The table has fewer than 85,000 clones, over 70% seen once. The sample was peripheral blood. These receptors were obtained from a man in his fifties with active COVID-19. CDR3s include the opening cysteine and the closing phenylalanine or tryptophan. The D gene is left open where the match is weak. Size is omitted from some rows. Given values are once, few, many or a class for expanded clones.

v_call: TRBV7-2; d_call: TRBD2; j_call: TRBJ2-1; clone_size: hyperexpanded; cdr3_aa: CASKTSGTPTGQFF; cdr3_nt: TGTGCCAGTAAAACTAGCGGGACCCCAACAGGGCAGTTCTTC
v_call: TRBV7-9; d_call: TRBD2; j_call: TRBJ2-2; clone_size: .; cdr3_aa: CASAIAGGNTGELFF; cdr3_nt: TGTGCCAGCGCGATAGCGGGAGGAAACACCGGGGAGCTGTTTTTT
v_call: TRBV5-8; d_call: .; j_call: TRBJ1-1; clone_size: .; cdr3_aa: CASSLAVFGTSNMNTEAFF; cdr3_nt: TGTGCCAGCAGCTTGGCAGTCTTCGGGACAAGTAACATGAACACTGAAGCTTTCTTT
v_call: TRBV5-1; d_call: .; j_call: TRBJ2-3; clone_size: .; cdr3_aa: CASSLMASADTQYF; cdr3_nt: TGCGCCAGCAGCTTGATGGCTAGCGCAGATACGCAGTATTTT
v_call: TRBV7-2; d_call: .; j_call: TRBJ1-1; clone_size: .; cdr3_aa: CASSLEGRGTSEAFF; cdr3_nt: TGTGCCAGCAGCTTAGAGGGGCGGGGTACGTCTGAAGCTTTCTTT
v_call: TRBV6-6; d_call: TRBD1; j_call: TRBJ2-2; clone_size: .; cdr3_aa: CASRARQGAGELFF; cdr3_nt: TGTGCCAGCAGGGCAAGACAGGGGGCCGGGGAGCTGTTTTTT
v_call: TRBV6-2/TRBV6-3; d_call: TRBD1; j_call: TRBJ1-1; clone_size: .; cdr3_aa: CASSTDRGAMMNTEAFF; cdr3_nt: TGTGCCAGCAGCACTGACAGGGGCGCAATGATGAACACTGAAGCTTTCTTT
v_call: TRBV4-1; d_call: .; j_call: TRBJ1-2; clone_size: few; cdr3_aa: CASSQDRDFKTGGYTF; cdr3_nt: TGCGCCAGCAGCCAAGACCGGGACTTCAAAACTGGAGGCTACACCTTC
v_call: TRBV19; d_call: .; j_call: TRBJ2-2; clone_size: .; cdr3_aa: CASSMTGQYTGELFF; cdr3_nt: TGTGCCAGTAGTATGACGGGACAATACACCGGGGAGCTGTTTTTT
v_call: TRBV7-2; d_call: .; j_call: TRBJ2-7; clone_size: .; cdr3_aa: CASSRYGSYEQYF; cdr3_nt: TGTGCCAGCAGCCGCTATGGCTCCTACGAGCAGTACTTC
v_call: TRBV2; d_call: TRBD1; j_call: TRBJ1-5; clone_size: .; cdr3_aa: CASNGQGAMGDQHF; cdr3_nt: TGTGCCAGCAATGGACAGGGGGCGATGGGCGACCAGCATTTT
v_call: TRBV5-6; d_call: TRBD2; j_call: TRBJ2-1; clone_size: once; cdr3_aa: CASSPIAGGPSNEQFF; cdr3_nt: TGTGCCAGCAGTCCCATAGCGGGAGGGCCTAGCAATGAGCAGTTCTTC
v_call: TRBV2; d_call: TRBD1; j_call: TRBJ2-3; clone_size: .; cdr3_aa: CASSVQGALTDTQYF; cdr3_nt: TGTGCCAGCAGTGTACAGGGGGCTTTGACAGATACGCAGTATTTT
v_call: TRBV7-9; d_call: TRBD1; j_call: TRBJ1-2; clone_size: once; cdr3_aa: CASSLGTGLYGYTF; cdr3_nt: TGTGCCAGCAGCCTCGGGACAGGACTCTATGGCTACACCTTC
v_call: TRBV7-2; d_call: TRBD1; j_call: TRBJ1-1; clone_size: .; cdr3_aa: CASSPGTGRFAFF; cdr3_nt: TGTGCCAGCAGCCCCGGGACAGGGCGTTTTGCTTTCTTT
v_call: TRBV28; d_call: .; j_call: TRBJ2-2; clone_size: .; cdr3_aa: CASSLSGVGVDTGELFF; cdr3_nt: TGTGCCAGCAGTTTATCAGGGGTGGGGGTTGACACCGGGGAGCTGTTTTTT
v_call: TRBV2; d_call: TRBD1; j_call: TRBJ1-1; clone_size: .; cdr3_aa: CASRDLTGGGGTEAFF; cdr3_nt: TGTGCCAGCAGGGATCTGACAGGGGGCGGTGGCACTGAAGCTTTCTTT
v_call: TRBV6-5; d_call: .; j_call: TRBJ1-2; clone_size: .; cdr3_aa: CASSSTGTANYGYTF; cdr3_nt: TGTGCCAGCAGTTCGACCGGGACTGCTAACTATGGCTACACCTTC
v_call: TRBV5-1; d_call: .; j_call: TRBJ2-5; clone_size: once; cdr3_aa: CASSLLTGQETQYF; cdr3_nt: TGCGCCAGCAGCTTACTGACAGGACAAGAGACCCAGTACTTC
v_call: TRBV5-5; d_call: TRBD1; j_call: TRBJ2-5; clone_size: few; cdr3_aa: CASSSPGTGGGETQYF; cdr3_nt: TGTGCCAGCAGCTCACCCGGGACAGGGGGCGGGGAGACCCAGTACTTC
v_call: TRBV4-3; d_call: .; j_call: TRBJ1-1; clone_size: few; cdr3_aa: CASSQGYATEAFF; cdr3_nt: TGCGCCAGCTCCCAGGGCTATGCCACTGAAGCTTTCTTT
v_call: TRBV5-1; d_call: .; j_call: TRBJ2-5; clone_size: .; cdr3_aa: CASSFRGQETQYF; cdr3_nt: TGCGCCAGCAGCTTCCGAGGCCAAGAGACCCAGTACTTC
v_call: TRBV7-9; d_call: TRBD2; j_call: TRBJ2-3; clone_size: .; cdr3_aa: CASSVSLAGGHTDTQYF; cdr3_nt: TGTGCCAGCAGCGTCTCACTAGCGGGAGGACACACAGATACGCAGTATTTT
v_call: TRBV5-6; d_call: TRBD2; j_call: TRBJ2-7; clone_size: .; cdr3_aa: CASSFGTNYEQYF; cdr3_nt: TGTGCCAGCAGCTTCGGGACTAACTACGAGCAGTACTTC
v_call: TRBV9; d_call: .; j_call: TRBJ1-2; clone_size: .; cdr3_aa: CASSVDLRNYGYTF; cdr3_nt: TGTGCCAGCAGCGTAGATCTACGTAACTATGGCTACACCTTC
v_call: TRBV11-2; d_call: .; j_call: TRBJ2-7; clone_size: .; cdr3_aa: CASSYPPGRGRYEQYF; cdr3_nt: TGTGCCAGCAGTTACCCACCTGGCAGGGGACGCTACGAGCAGTACTTC
v_call: TRBV28; d_call: TRBD1; j_call: TRBJ2-4; clone_size: .; cdr3_aa: CASSLADRVNIQYF; cdr3_nt: TGTGCCAGCAGTTTGGCGGACAGGGTTAACATTCAGTACTTC
v_call: TRBV24-1; d_call: TRBD1; j_call: TRBJ1-2; clone_size: .; cdr3_aa: CATSDSPRTGISGYTF; cdr3_nt: TGTGCCACCAGTGATTCACCAAGGACAGGGATTTCGGGCTACACCTTC
v_call: TRBV27; d_call: .; j_call: TRBJ2-2; clone_size: .; cdr3_aa: CASSSGWHTGELFF; cdr3_nt: TGTGCCAGCAGTTCGGGGTGGCACACCGGGGAGCTGTTTTTT
v_call: TRBV11-2; d_call: .; j_call: TRBJ2-7; clone_size: .; cdr3_aa: CASSLAGPVLGDEQYF; cdr3_nt: TGTGCCAGCAGCTTAGCGGGCCCGGTCCTCGGGGACGAGCAGTACTTC
v_call: TRBV9; d_call: TRBD2; j_call: TRBJ2-5; clone_size: .; cdr3_aa: CASSVDGMEAGGQETQYF; cdr3_nt: TGTGCCAGCAGCGTAGACGGGATGGAAGCGGGGGGGCAAGAGACCCAGTACTTC
v_call: TRBV3-1/TRBV3-2; d_call: .; j_call: TRBJ2-7; clone_size: few; cdr3_aa: CASSQVEREQYF; cdr3_nt: TGTGCCAGCAGCCAAGTGGAGCGCGAGCAGTACTTC
v_call: TRBV4-2; d_call: TRBD1; j_call: TRBJ1-1; clone_size: few; cdr3_aa: CASSQQTGVSTEAFF; cdr3_nt: TGTGCCAGCAGCCAACAAACAGGGGTGAGCACTGAAGCTTTCTTT
v_call: TRBV9; d_call: .; j_call: TRBJ2-7; clone_size: .; cdr3_aa: CASSVQGVEQYF; cdr3_nt: TGTGCCAGCAGCGTACAGGGTGTCGAGCAGTACTTC
v_call: TRBV3-1/TRBV3-2; d_call: TRBD2; j_call: TRBJ2-3; clone_size: .; cdr3_aa: CASSRGATSGTDTQYF; cdr3_nt: TGTGCCAGCAGCCGAGGGGCGACTAGCGGCACAGATACGCAGTATTTT
v_call: TRBV6-6; d_call: .; j_call: TRBJ1-5; clone_size: .; cdr3_aa: CASSYAGDHQPQHF; cdr3_nt: TGTGCCAGCAGTTATGCAGGGGACCATCAGCCCCAGCATTTT
v_call: TRBV7-2; d_call: .; j_call: TRBJ2-4; clone_size: .; cdr3_aa: CASSLAPVNIQYF; cdr3_nt: TGTGCCAGCAGCTTAGCTCCCGTCAACATTCAGTACTTC
v_call: TRBV24-1; d_call: TRBD1; j_call: TRBJ2-2; clone_size: .; cdr3_aa: CATNPLRGQHTGELFF; cdr3_nt: TGTGCCACCAATCCATTGAGGGGACAGCACACCGGGGAGCTGTTTTTT
v_call: TRBV7-9; d_call: TRBD2; j_call: TRBJ2-2; clone_size: .; cdr3_aa: CASSSPGLAGGLTGELFF; cdr3_nt: TGTGCCAGCAGCTCCCCGGGACTAGCGGGGGGGCTGACCGGGGAGCTGTTTTTT
v_call: TRBV7-9; d_call: TRBD1; j_call: TRBJ2-1; clone_size: .; cdr3_aa: CASSLDNRGPRANEQFF; cdr3_nt: TGTGCCAGCAGCTTAGATAACAGGGGGCCTAGGGCCAATGAGCAGTTCTTC
v_call: TRBV9; d_call: .; j_call: TRBJ1-6; clone_size: .; cdr3_aa: CASSGEYNSPLHF; cdr3_nt: TGTGCCAGCAGCGGCGAGTATAATTCACCCCTCCACTTT
v_call: TRBV9; d_call: .; j_call: TRBJ2-5; clone_size: .; cdr3_aa: CASSTTEGTQYF; cdr3_nt: TGTGCCAGCAGCACAACCGAGGGGACCCAGTACTTC